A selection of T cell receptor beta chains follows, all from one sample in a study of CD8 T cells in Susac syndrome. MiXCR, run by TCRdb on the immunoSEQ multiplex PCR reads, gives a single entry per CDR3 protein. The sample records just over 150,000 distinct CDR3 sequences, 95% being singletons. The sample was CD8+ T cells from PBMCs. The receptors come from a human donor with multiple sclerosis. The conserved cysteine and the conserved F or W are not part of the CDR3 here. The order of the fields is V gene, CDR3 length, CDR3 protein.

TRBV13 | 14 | ASSLEGQGLNTEAF
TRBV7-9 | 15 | ASSSPLIQGMNTEAF
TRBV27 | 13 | ASSLGWGRTGELF
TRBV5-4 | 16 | ASSPLLTEEAGNTEAF
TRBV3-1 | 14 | ASSQGRGGVNTEAF
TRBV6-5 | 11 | ASSFEITDTQY
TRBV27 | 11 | ASSSSVNYGYT
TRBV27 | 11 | ASSLGGGQPQH
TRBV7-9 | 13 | ASSLDGGPMETQY
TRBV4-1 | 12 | ASSQVLWGDEQF
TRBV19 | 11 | ASSFPGNGELF
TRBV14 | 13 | ASSQVGRGADTQY
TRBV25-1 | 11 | ASTLGVTGELF
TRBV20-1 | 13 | SARPPFGYPNEQF
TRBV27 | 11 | ASSSQGSGEQF
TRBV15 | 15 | ATSRGTDRGPYNEQF
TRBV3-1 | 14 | ASSLRQGHLYNEQF
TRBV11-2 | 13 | ASSLGTIIGYEQY
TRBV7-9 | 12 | ASSYRDSIQPQH
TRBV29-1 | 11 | SVDTRGVSTQY
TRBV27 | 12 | ASSQGGQSYGYT
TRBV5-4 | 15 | ASSLESRVLTTNEQF
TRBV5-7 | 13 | ASSLFQGQGTEAF
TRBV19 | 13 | ASSIDRADNQPQH
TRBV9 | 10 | ASSPRLDTQY
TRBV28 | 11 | ASSMGTAQPQH
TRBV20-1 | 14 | SARDTERSNSYEQY
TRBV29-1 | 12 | SVAGGESNYGYT
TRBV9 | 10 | ASSGDWDEQY
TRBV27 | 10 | ASSGLAAEQY
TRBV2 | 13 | ASSDLAQSNTEAF
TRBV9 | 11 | ASSTTGMAEAF
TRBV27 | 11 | ASSGTGPYEQY
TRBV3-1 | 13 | ASRRYRVRTHEQY
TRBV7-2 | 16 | ASSFPTGGNPRLETQY
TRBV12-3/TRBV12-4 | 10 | ASTDSNQPQH
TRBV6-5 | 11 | ASSSRSGNTIY
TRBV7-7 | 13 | ASSLGTDSYNEQF
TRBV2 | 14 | ASSGDLQGSKNIQY
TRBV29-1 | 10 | SVYTATGELF
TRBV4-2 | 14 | ASSQASGQGPYEQY
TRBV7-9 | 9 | ASSSWIGYT
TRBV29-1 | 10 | SVERDSNEQF
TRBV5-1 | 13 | ASSLSLRGQETQY